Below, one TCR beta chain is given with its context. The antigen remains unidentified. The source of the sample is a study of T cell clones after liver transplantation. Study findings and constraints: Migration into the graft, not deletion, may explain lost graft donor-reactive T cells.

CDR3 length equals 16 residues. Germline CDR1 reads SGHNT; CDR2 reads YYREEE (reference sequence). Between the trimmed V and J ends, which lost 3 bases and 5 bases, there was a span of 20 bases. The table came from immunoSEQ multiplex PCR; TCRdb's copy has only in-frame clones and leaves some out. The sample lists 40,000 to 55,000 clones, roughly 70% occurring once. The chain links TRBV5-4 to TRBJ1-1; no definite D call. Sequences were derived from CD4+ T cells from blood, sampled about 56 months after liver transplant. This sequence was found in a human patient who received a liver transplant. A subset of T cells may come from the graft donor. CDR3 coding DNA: TGTGCCAGCAGCTACCCTATGGGAGGACCCGAGACTGAAGCTTTCTTT. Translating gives CASSYPMGGPETEAFF.